The 10 T cell receptor beta chains given below trace back to one sample, sequenced in a study of identifying expanded T cells in peripheral blood. This table comes from immunoSEQ multiplex PCR, and its TCRdb copy is limited to in-frame clones, with some not included. Here the sample spans 100,000 to 150,000 clones, roughly 82% being singletons. What was sequenced was blood. Receptor source: a person between 18 and 75 years old in good health.

The chain uses TRBV10-1 and TRBJ2-7; D call uncertain. V was trimmed by 2 bases and J by 7 bases, leaving 12 bases between them. The CDR3 covers 13 residues. CDR1 and CDR2 (germline): WNHNN, SYGVQD (reference sequence). CDR3 sequence (DNA): TGCGCCAGCAGTGAGGGGGTCCCTGGTGAGCAGTACTTC. This encodes CASSEGVPGEQYF.

The gene calls are TRBV7-2 and TRBJ2-7; D call uncertain. The V and J ends lost 5 bases and 7 bases respectively, with 12 bases between them. The CDR3 spans 12 residues. Looked up from germline, CDR1 is SGHTA and CDR2 is FQGNSA. The CDR3 sequence is CASSAQRMEQYF. CDR3 in DNA: TGTGCCAGCAGCGCACAAAGAATGGAGCAGTACTTC.

This sequence joins TRBV6-5 and TRBJ2-2; TRBD1 agrees at 9 bases. Germline CDR1 is MNHEY and CDR2 is SVGAGI. The CDR3 is made up of 15 amino acids. The V segment lost 5 bases and the J segment 3 bases; nucleotides outside the gene matches: 4. This CDR3 is CASSPDRGDTGELFF. In nucleotides, the CDR3 is TGTGCCAGCAGTCCGGACAGGGGAGACACCGGGGAGCTGTTTTTT.

The gene calls are TRBV6-5 and TRBJ1-2; 8 nucleotides align to TRBD1. CDR1 is MNHEY, CDR2 SVGAGI, per germline. The CDR3 has 13 amino acids. V lost 7 bases and J lost 5; bases outside the gene matches: 6. The CDR3 is CASIAGTGYGYTF. In DNA form, the CDR3 reads TGTGCCAGCATCGCCGGGACAGGTTATGGCTACACCTTC.

The chain joins TRBV5-1 to TRBJ2-5, with D possibly called TRBD1 or TRBD2 (5 bases each). Germline V gives CDR1 SGHRS, CDR2 YFSETQ. V lost 2 bases, J lost 5 bases, and 13 bases lay in between. The CDR3 runs 14 residues. CDR3 sequence: CASSFGANWETQYF. CDR3 nucleotides: TGCGCCAGCAGCTTCGGGGCTAACTGGGAGACCCAGTACTTC. Full variable domain (remainder filled in from reference TRBV5-1 and TRBJ2-5): KAGVTQTPRYLIKTRGQQVTLSCSPISGHRSVSWYQQTPGQGLQFLFEYFSETQRNKGNFPGRFSGRQFSNSRSEMNVSTLELGDSALYLCASSFGANWETQYFGPGTRLLVL.

V is TRBV7-2 and J is TRBJ2-2; D is uncertain. CDR1 and CDR2 from the germline V gene are SGHTA and FQGNSA. The CDR3 contains 13 residues. The ends were cut back, 5 bases at V and 6 bases at J, with 10 bases in the middle. In DNA form, the CDR3 reads TGTGCCAGCAGCCCCCGGCCGTCCGGGGAGCTGTTTTTT. As protein: CASSPRPSGELFF. Full variable domain (remainder filled in from reference TRBV7-2 and TRBJ2-2): GAGVSQSPSNKVTEKGKDVELRCDPISGHTALYWYRQSLGQGLEFLIYFQGNSAPDKSGLPSDRFSAERTGGSVSTLTIQRTQQEDSAVYLCASSPRPSGELFFGEGSRLTVL.

In this sample, this clone turned up once. The chain uses TRBV6-5 and TRBJ2-7; D gene uncertain. This CDR3 region has 15 residues. Germline V CDR1 and CDR2: MNHEY, SVGAGI. The ends were cut back, 6 bases at V and 3 bases at J, with 18 bases in the middle. CDR3 sequence reads: CASSLKPSISYEQYF. The CDR3 coding sequence is TGTGCCAGCAGCCTGAAGCCGTCCATCAGCTACGAGCAGTACTTC.

V gene TRBV5-4 combines with J gene TRBJ2-7; perhaps TRBD1 as D (6 bases). The CDR3 runs to 13 residues. The germline gives CDR1 SGHNT, CDR2 YYREEE (reference sequence). Trimming took off 3 bases at V and 3 bases at J, with 10 bases between the two ends. In DNA, the CDR3 is TGTGCCAGCAGCTCCCCGACAGGCTACGAGCAGTACTTC. Its translation is CASSSPTGYEQYF.

This clone was counted only a few times. The CDR3: CASSPEVGGIDGYTF. CDR3 nucleotides: TGCGCCAGCAGCCCCGAGGTGGGGGGAATCGATGGCTACACCTTC. V and J are TRBV5-1 and TRBJ1-2, with D perhaps matching TRBD1 (5 bases). Germline V gene lookup returns CDR1 SGHRS and CDR2 YFSETQ. The V end was cut by 4 bases, the J end by 6 bases, with 19 bases between. The CDR3 totals 15 residues.

This chain links TRBV7-9 with TRBJ2-3; the D gene is possibly TRBD1 (6 bases). Germline lookup yields CDR1 SEHNR and CDR2 FQNEAQ (reference sequence). V shed 4 bases and J shed 2 bases, with 16 bases lying between them. The length of the CDR3 is 16 residues. CDR3 DNA: TGTGCCAGCAGCTCAGGGGCAACCCTTAACACAGATACGCAGTATTTT. Translation gives CASSSGATLNTDTQYF.